The 11 T cell receptor beta chains in this list originate from one sample, sequenced in a study of T cells in Graves' hyperthyroidism and ophthalmopathy. RNA transcripts were the template for amplifying TCR beta CDR3 regions. RT-PCR in the first round (using the HTBI primer set) targeted the TCR CDR3. TCRdb analysed the multiplex PCR reads with MiXCR anew, one entry per CDR3 protein. The repertoire holds fewer than 450,000 distinct CDR3 sequences, with roughly 13% as singletons. The sequencing sample was made of blood. These receptors were taken from a man in his forties or fifties with Graves' ophthalmopathy.

The chain carries TRBV5-6 and TRBJ2-1, with 9 bases matching TRBD2. CDR1 and CDR2 from the germline V gene are SGHDT and YYEEEE. This CDR3 has 15 residues. Trimming at V came to 2 bases and at J to 5 bases, leaving 5 bases not matched to a gene. The CDR3 DNA is TGTGCCAGCAGCTTATTAGCGGGAGACCACAATGAGCAGTTCTTC. Its translation is CASSLLAGDHNEQFF. The full variable domain, in which reference TRBV5-6 and TRBJ2-1 provide the parts outside the CDR3, is DAGVTQSPTHLIKTRGQQVTLRCSPKSGHDTVSWYQQALGQGPQFIFQYYEEEERQRGNFPDRFSGHQFPNYSSELNVNALLLGDSALYLCASSLLAGDHNEQFFGPGTRLTVL.

Ten or more counts support this clonotype. The V and J genes are TRBV12-3 or TRBV12-4 and TRBJ2-7, with 9 bases fitting TRBD2. Losses at the gene ends were 6 bases for V and 2 bases for J; bases not matched to a gene: 8. The CDR3 is made up of 15 amino acids. In nucleotides, the CDR3 is TGTGCCAGCAGCACTACTAGCGGGTCACCCTACGAGCAGTACTTC. Translation gives CASSTTSGSPYEQYF.

This chain links TRBV7-8 with TRBJ2-5, with D possibly TRBD2 on 6 matching bases. CDR1 is SGHVS and CDR2 is FQNEAQ in the germline V gene. The CDR3 sequence is 14 residues long. V gave up 5 bases and J gave up 5 bases, with 15 bases separating them. CDR3 residues: CASSRENVWETQYF. CDR3 nucleotide sequence: TGTGCCAGCAGCCGGGAGAATGTTTGGGAGACCCAGTACTTC.

This clonotype was recorded at least ten times. The chain joins TRBV5-6 to TRBJ2-1; TRBD2 matches at 8 bases. V was clipped by 3 bases and J by 2 bases; unmatched bases: 1. The CDR3 extends over 14 amino acids. Germline V lookup: CDR1 SGHDT, CDR2 YYEEEE. The CDR3 nucleotides are TGTGCCAGCAGCTCCGGGAGGGCCTACAATGAGCAGTTCTTC. Amino acid sequence: CASSSGRAYNEQFF.

This chain connects TRBV11-2 to TRBJ2-3; TRBD2 is a possible D gene (5 bases). This CDR3 contains 17 residues. From germline, CDR1 is SGHAT and CDR2 FQNNGV. V was cut by 0 bases and J by 1 base, with 14 bases left in between. The CDR3 protein is CASSLDSVSERTDTQYF. The CDR3, as DNA: TGTGCCAGCAGCTTAGATTCGGTTAGCGAACGCACAGATACGCAGTATTTT.

Many counts were recorded for this clonotype. This chain uses TRBV6-1 with TRBJ1-5; 7 bases are shared with TRBD1. The CDR3 spans 14 residues. Germline V CDR1 and CDR2: MNHNS, SASEGT. V gave up 4 bases and J gave up 7 bases; unmatched junction bases: 7. CDR3: CASSVRGLGQPQHF. The DNA of the CDR3 is TGTGCCAGCAGTGTAAGGGGGCTGGGGCAGCCCCAGCATTTT.

This clonotype has more than one count but fewer than ten. A read error may be the cause here, since a much bigger clone is one base away. The chain couples TRBV27 to TRBJ1-2, with 9 positions matching TRBD1. CDR1 and CDR2 from the germline V gene are MNHEY and SMNVEV (reference sequence). There are 15 residues in the CDR3. CDR3 bases: TGTGCCAGCGGTTTATACCCGGGACAGGGTTATGGCTACACCTTC. Its translation: CASGLYPGQGYGYTF.

The J gene is TRBJ2-1, the V gene TRBV6-1; 14 bases fit TRBD2. Trimming took 9 bases from V and 9 from J; bases not matched to a gene: 10. The CDR3 has 15 residues. Germline CDR1 is MNHNS and CDR2 is SASEGT. CDR3 DNA: TGTGCCAGTACAACCGGGACTAGCGGGAGCAGTGAGCAGTTCTTC. It codes for CASTTGTSGSSEQFF.

The rearrangement links TRBV5-4 to TRBJ1-1; the D is unclear. V was clipped by 0 bases and J by 6 bases, with 9 bases between them. Looked up from germline, CDR1 is SGHNT and CDR2 is YYREEE (reference sequence). The CDR3 contains 13 residues. The CDR3 here is CASSLVGDPEAFF. CDR3 nucleotide sequence: TGTGCCAGCAGCTTGGTGGGTGACCCTGAAGCTTTCTTT.

This clonotype was seen at least ten times. V and J are TRBV7-9 and TRBJ2-3; 7 bases are a match to TRBD2. The CDR3 sequence is 14 residues long. Trimming at V came to 5 bases and at J to 3 bases, leaving 5 bases not matched to a gene. Germline V gives CDR1 SEHNR, CDR2 FQNEAQ (reference sequence). The DNA for the CDR3 is TGTGCCAGCAGCGTTAGTAGCGGGACAGATACGCAGTATTTT. It codes for CASSVSSGTDTQYF.

This clonotype was observed at least ten times. This sequence joins TRBV5-1 and TRBJ1-2; D is possibly TRBD1 (6 bases). This CDR3 spans 14 amino acids. V shed 0 bases and J shed 2 bases, with 8 bases lying between them. Germline V gene data show CDR1 as SGHRS and CDR2 as YFSETQ. The CDR3 coding sequence is TGCGCCAGCAGCTTGGACAGGGTGAACTATGGCTACACCTTC. This encodes CASSLDRVNYGYTF.